This T cell receptor (beta chain) was documented in a study of post-analysis software for immune sequencing data. As for the study in general: The courses of disease that were included comprised relapsing-remitting, secondary progressive and progressive-relapsing multiple sclerosis.

Study-wide results and caveats: Patients used a handful of TRBV segments, including TRBV5-6, TRBV5-1 and TRBV20-1, more often than controls. Compared with controls, patients showed significantly lower normalized Chao1 diversity.

Researchers reported that TCR beta cDNA libraries carried unique molecular identifiers. A population of about 0.95 to 10 million T cells gave rise to a few hundred thousand cDNA molecules. TCRdb independently ran MiXCR on the PCR reads; one entry per CDR3 protein. The profile shows 150,000 or so distinct CDR3 sequences, 35% to 40% of them singletons. This CDR3 contains 17 residues. CDR1 and CDR2 from the germline V gene are SGHVS and FNYEAQ. Trimming took 1 base from V and 0 from J; bases not matched to a gene: 8. To note about this clonotype: Its matching antigen is unknown.

The TCR was taken from a girl aged 5-17 years with multiple sclerosis. The chain employs TRBV7-6 and TRBJ2-7, with TRBD2 matching over 8 bases. This specimen was blood, taken after autologous hematopoietic stem cell transplantation. CDR3 loop: CASSLDFLAGSSYEQYF. The CDR3 nucleotides are TGTGCCAGCAGCTTAGACTTTCTAGCGGGCAGCTCCTACGAGCAGTACTTC.